The entry below gives a single T cell receptor beta chain sequence along with its context. These data belong to a study of blood T cell repertoires in COVID-19. For the study at large: Whether acute or convalescent, the COVID-19 samples came from the United States, Italy and Spain.

V lost 2 bases, J lost 8 bases, and 17 bases lay in between. Germline V gene sequence: CDR1 SGHDT, CDR2 YYEEEE. This CDR3 is built from 16 residues. TCRdb keeps only in-frame clones here, not all; method: immunoSEQ multiplex PCR. This table holds 100,000 to 150,000 clones, about 82% found once. The gene calls are TRBV5-6 and TRBJ1-6; D is perhaps TRBD1 (6 bases). Sequencing input: peripheral blood. This clonotype was sampled from a human donor in a cohort sampled during active COVID-19. Here the CDR3 DNA reads TGTGCCAGCAGCTTCAGAGTCGGGACATTTTATTCACCCCTCCACTTT. Its translation is CASSFRVGTFYSPLHF.